The 21 T cell receptor beta chains in this list originate from one sample, sequenced in a study of spatial heterogeneity in lung cancer. Stated time point: sample taken at primary tumor resection. No antigen has been assigned to these receptors. Study-wide findings and caveats: Mutation tallies in tumors tracked expanded intratumoral alpha and beta TCR counts.

TCRdb analysed the 5' RACE reads with MiXCR anew, one entry per CDR3 protein. The sample lists about 13,000 distinct CDR3 sequences; under 6% were seen once. The sample in question was lung tumor tissue, obtained at surgery. The receptors were sampled from a male donor with early-stage non-small cell lung cancer.

This clonotype was seen at least ten times. The size of this beta chain means little, since it is a stray read in a library made for alpha chains. J is TRBJ2-7 and V is TRBV6-6; 8 positions match TRBD2. There are 14 residues in the CDR3. The germline V gene has CDR1 MNHNY and CDR2 SVGAGI (reference sequence). Unmatched junction bases numbered 8, after V lost 8 bases and J lost 2 bases. Written as DNA, the CDR3 is TGTGCCAGCCGGGAGGGGAGGGGGGCCTACGAGCAGTACTTC. This codes for CASREGRGAYEQYF.

In regard to this clonotype: Since the library was made to target alpha chains, this beta chain is a stray read and its abundance is not meaningful. The chain combines TRBV5-4 with TRBJ2-3; 13 bases map to TRBD2. Germline CDR1 and CDR2: SGHNT and YYREEE (reference sequence). This CDR3 comprises 16 residues. V was clipped by 3 bases and J by 1 base; unmatched bases: 2. CDR3 in DNA: TGTGCCAGCAGCTCCGGGACTAGCGGGGGCACAGATACGCAGTATTTT. This sequence encodes CASSSGTSGGTDTQYF.

This clonotype was counted a few times. For a library built for alpha chains, this beta chain is a stray read; little rests on its size. This chain joins TRBV5-4 and TRBJ2-7; 10 bases are shared with TRBD1. CDR3 length: 15 amino acids. Germline V CDR1 and CDR2: SGHNT, YYREEE (reference sequence). J was trimmed by 0 bases and V by 5 bases; bases with no gene match: 5. CDR3: CASRVDRGSSYEQYF. DNA for the CDR3: TGTGCCAGCAGGGTGGACAGGGGGAGCTCCTACGAGCAGTACTTC. The full variable domain, rest sourced from reference TRBV5-4 and TRBJ2-7, is ETGVTQSPTHLIKTRGQQVTLRCSSQSGHNTVSWYQQALGQGPQFIFQYYREEENGRGNFPPRFSGLQFPNYSSELNVNALELDDSALYLCASRVDRGSSYEQYFGPGTRLTVT.

This clonotype has ten or more counts. This beta chain turned up in a library designed for alpha chains; as an off-target read, its abundance says little. This chain connects TRBV7-2 to TRBJ2-1; D is undetermined. The V end lost 2 bases, the J end lost 6 bases, and 14 bases lay between the germline ends. Germline-derived CDR1 and CDR2 are SGHTA and FQGNSA. The CDR3 runs 15 residues. The CDR3 sequence: CASSLPRMVLNEQFF. For the CDR3, the DNA is TGTGCCAGCAGCTTACCCCGCATGGTGCTCAATGAGCAGTTCTTC. Full variable domain (rest looked up from reference TRBV7-2 and TRBJ2-1): GAGVSQSPSNKVTEKGKDVELRCDPISGHTALYWYRQSLGQGLEFLIYFQGNSAPDKSGLPSDRFSAERTGGSVSTLTIQRTQQEDSAVYLCASSLPRMVLNEQFFGPGTRLTVL.

This clonotype came up a few times. This beta chain is an off-target read within a library intended for alpha chains, so its frequency means little. The chain joins TRBV5-1 to TRBJ2-3; D is uncertain. Germline assignment: CDR1 SGHRS and CDR2 YFSETQ. This CDR3 contains 12 residues. The V end was cut by 3 bases, the J end by 3 bases, with 5 bases between. CDR3 sequence reads: CASSYGTDTQYF. DNA for the CDR3: TGCGCCAGCAGCTACGGGACAGATACGCAGTATTTT. Full variable domain (rest looked up from reference TRBV5-1 and TRBJ2-3): KAGVTQTPRYLIKTRGQQVTLSCSPISGHRSVSWYQQTPGQGLQFLFEYFSETQRNKGNFPGRFSGRQFSNSRSEMNVSTLELGDSALYLCASSYGTDTQYFGPGTRLTVL.

This clonotype has ten or more counts. This beta chain appears as a stray read in a library generated for alpha chains; its size is not informative. The rearrangement joins TRBV7-6 to TRBJ1-1; no reliable D call. V was cut by 0 bases and J by 10 bases, with 15 bases left in between. CDR3 length: 14 amino acids. Germline V gives CDR1 SGHVS, CDR2 FNYEAQ. The CDR3 DNA reads TGTGCCAGCAGCTTAGCACGCAGCCCCCAGCGAGCTTTCTTT. Residues: CASSLARSPQRAFF.

Turning to this clonotype: This beta chain appears as a stray read in a library generated for alpha chains; its size is not informative. This chain uses TRBV20-1 with TRBJ2-1; TRBD2 matches 11 bases. The V gene end was trimmed by 1 base and the J gene end by 6 bases; junction bases not matched to a gene: 11. The CDR3 loop spans 17 amino acids. CDR1 is DFQATT, CDR2 SNEGSKA, per germline (reference sequence). The CDR3 loop is CSARASGGQWDGNEQFF. The CDR3 DNA is TGCAGTGCTAGAGCTAGCGGGGGGCAGTGGGACGGCAATGAGCAGTTCTTC.

This clonotype was found many times. The library was prepared for alpha chains; this beta chain is a stray read, so its frequency means little. The J gene is TRBJ1-1, the V gene TRBV6-6; D remains ambiguous. Germline values: CDR1 MNHNY, CDR2 SVGAGI (reference sequence). V was shortened by 6 bases and J by 6 bases, with 11 bases between the two germline ends. CDR3 length equals 12 residues. CDR3 nucleotides: TGTGCCAGCAGCCTCTCGGCACCTGAAGCTTTCTTT. It translates to CASSLSAPEAFF.

This clonotype has ten or more counts. Because this beta chain is a stray read in a library intended to capture alpha chains, its abundance should not be given much weight. The chain has TRBV12-3 or TRBV12-4 and TRBJ1-5, with D perhaps matching TRBD1 (5 bases). V lost 7 bases to trimming and J lost 7 bases, with 11 bases between them. The CDR3 consists of 12 residues. This CDR3 is CASNRGKQPQHF. CDR3 bases: TGTGCCAGCAACCGGGGGAAGCAGCCCCAGCATTTT.

This clonotype was picked up many times. This beta chain is off target for a library built for alpha chains, so its abundance means little. The gene calls are TRBV6-4 and TRBJ1-1, with TRBD1 matching 7 bases. CDR3 length: 13 amino acids. Germline values: CDR1 MRHNA, CDR2 SNTAGT. V lost 6 bases and J lost 3; bases outside the gene matches: 4. This chain's CDR3 is CASSLQGDTEAFF. The CDR3 region has the DNA TGTGCCAGCAGCTTGCAGGGGGACACTGAAGCTTTCTTT.

By frequency in the sample, this clonotype is large. This beta chain came through as a stray read in a library set up for alpha chains, and its size says little. V gene TRBV7-2 combines with J gene TRBJ2-1; the D gene is possibly TRBD2 (6 bases). CDR1 SGHTA and CDR2 FQGNSA come from the germline V gene. Trimming pared 3 bases from V and 5 bases from J, leaving 14 bases between. CDR3 size: 15 residues. DNA for the CDR3: TGTGCCAGCAGCTTTAACGGGGGTTCCAACAATGAGCAGTTCTTC. Its protein product is CASSFNGGSNNEQFF.

This clonotype was counted many times. The size of this beta chain means little, since it is a stray read in a library made for alpha chains. This sequence joins TRBV7-9 and TRBJ1-1; D is perhaps TRBD1 (5 bases). The V and J ends lost 2 bases and 7 bases respectively, with 11 bases between them. There are 13 residues in the CDR3. CDR1 and CDR2 (germline): SEHNR, FQNEAQ (reference sequence). The CDR3 region is CASSLLGEVEAFF. In nucleotides, the CDR3 is TGTGCCAGCAGCTTACTGGGGGAGGTTGAAGCTTTCTTT.

This clonotype was recorded many times. This beta chain lies outside the target of a library built for alpha chains; its clone size means little. The rearrangement uses TRBV20-1 and TRBJ2-3; TRBD1 might be the D (6 bases). Germline V gene sequence: CDR1 DFQATT, CDR2 SNEGSKA (reference sequence). The CDR3 is made up of 14 amino acids. V lost 1 base and J 5 bases, leaving 13 bases between the germline ends. CDR3 nucleotides: TGCAGTGCTAGAGGCAGCTGGGGGCGAGATACGCAGTATTTT. It is translated as CSARGSWGRDTQYF.

This clonotype was picked up a small number of times. The library was designed around alpha chains, so this beta chain is a stray read whose abundance carries little weight. The V and J genes are TRBV5-1 and TRBJ2-7; possibly TRBD1 for D (7 bases). Germline V CDR1 and CDR2: SGHRS, YFSETQ. Trimming took 3 bases from V and 3 from J, leaving 10 bases between them. This CDR3 has 13 residues. CDR3 residues: CASSSQGGYEQYF. Written as DNA, the CDR3 is TGCGCCAGCAGCTCCCAGGGGGGCTACGAGCAGTACTTC. The variable domain in full, with the rest retrieved from reference TRBV5-1 and TRBJ2-7, is KAGVTQTPRYLIKTRGQQVTLSCSPISGHRSVSWYQQTPGQGLQFLFEYFSETQRNKGNFPGRFSGRQFSNSRSEMNVSTLELGDSALYLCASSSQGGYEQYFGPGTRLTVT.

There are a few counts of this clonotype. Because the library targeted alpha chains, this beta chain is an off-target read whose size means little. As DNA, the CDR3 is TGTGCCATCAGCGACGCCGCGGGGGGGCGTAGGGAAAAACTGTTTTTT. Translation: CAISDAAGGRREKLFF. The chain couples TRBV10-3 to TRBJ1-4; the D gene is possibly TRBD1 (6 bases). The CDR3 has 16 amino acids. Germline V gives CDR1 ENHRY, CDR2 SYGVKD. Trimming pared 6 bases from V and 8 bases from J, leaving 22 bases between.

A remark on this clonotype: Within a library made for alpha chains, this beta chain is off target, and its count is uninformative. The chain employs TRBV11-2 and TRBJ2-7, with 12 bases matching TRBD2. CDR3 length: 15 residues. Germline lookup yields CDR1 SGHAT and CDR2 FQNNGV. V gave up 5 bases and J gave up 3 bases; unmatched junction bases: 5. The CDR3 bases are TGTGCCAGCAGCCGCCTACTAGCGGGGGGCTACGAGCAGTACTTC. Encoded protein: CASSRLLAGGYEQYF.

This clonotype occurred many times. This beta chain was picked up by a library intended for alpha chains and is off target, so its count carries little meaning. The J gene is TRBJ1-4, the V gene TRBV5-1, with 8 bases lining up with TRBD1. The V gene end was trimmed by 0 bases and the J gene end by 9 bases; junction bases not matched to a gene: 7. The length of the CDR3 is 15 residues. Germline assignment: CDR1 SGHRS and CDR2 YFSETQ. CDR3 loop: CASSLEQGAMKKLFF. DNA for the CDR3: TGCGCCAGCAGCTTGGAGCAGGGGGCAATGAAAAAACTGTTTTTT.

Concerning this clonotype itself: This could be a read error, since a much larger clone is one nucleotide away. For a library built for alpha chains, this beta chain is a stray read; little rests on its size. The V call is TRBV9, the J call TRBJ2-6, with D maybe TRBD2 (5 bases). The V and J ends lost 4 bases and 2 bases respectively, with 10 bases between them. The CDR3 has 15 amino acids. CDR1 is SGDLS, CDR2 YYNGEE, per germline. DNA for the CDR3: TGTGCCAGCAGCCTCGGGAACGCTGGGGCCAACGTCCTGACTTTC. Its protein product is CASSLGNAGANVLTF.

This clonotype was observed at least ten times. Since it is a stray read in a library aimed at alpha chains, this beta chain has a size that is not meaningful. The V gene is TRBV4-1, the J gene TRBJ2-5; D unclear. Germline loops: CDR1 MGHRA, CDR2 YSYEKL. This CDR3 has 13 amino acids. Trimming cost V 2 bases and J 5 bases, with 9 bases left between them. The CDR3 DNA follows: TGCGCCAGCAGCCAATCCGGCAGGGAGACCCAGTACTTC. Protein sequence: CASSQSGRETQYF.

There are many counts of this clonotype. The library was built for alpha chains, so this beta chain is an off-target read and its size means little. This chain uses TRBV20-1 with TRBJ1-1, with D possibly matching TRBD1 (5 bases). Germline V lookup: CDR1 DFQATT, CDR2 SNEGSKA (reference sequence). The CDR3 has 12 amino acids. Deletions cut 3 bases from V and 5 bases from J, with 10 bases between. The CDR3 reads CSASTGGTEAFF. The CDR3 nucleotides read TGCAGTGCTAGTACCGGGGGAACTGAAGCTTTCTTT.

In its sample, this clonotype was seen many times. This beta chain appears as a stray read in a library generated for alpha chains; its size is not informative. The chain is built from TRBV12-3 or TRBV12-4 and TRBJ1-5, with D perhaps matching TRBD1 (5 bases). V gave up 6 bases and J gave up 4 bases, with 10 bases separating them. This CDR3 has 13 residues. CDR3 residues: CASRPGQNQPQHF. DNA of the CDR3: TGTGCCAGCAGACCGGGGCAAAATCAGCCCCAGCATTTT.